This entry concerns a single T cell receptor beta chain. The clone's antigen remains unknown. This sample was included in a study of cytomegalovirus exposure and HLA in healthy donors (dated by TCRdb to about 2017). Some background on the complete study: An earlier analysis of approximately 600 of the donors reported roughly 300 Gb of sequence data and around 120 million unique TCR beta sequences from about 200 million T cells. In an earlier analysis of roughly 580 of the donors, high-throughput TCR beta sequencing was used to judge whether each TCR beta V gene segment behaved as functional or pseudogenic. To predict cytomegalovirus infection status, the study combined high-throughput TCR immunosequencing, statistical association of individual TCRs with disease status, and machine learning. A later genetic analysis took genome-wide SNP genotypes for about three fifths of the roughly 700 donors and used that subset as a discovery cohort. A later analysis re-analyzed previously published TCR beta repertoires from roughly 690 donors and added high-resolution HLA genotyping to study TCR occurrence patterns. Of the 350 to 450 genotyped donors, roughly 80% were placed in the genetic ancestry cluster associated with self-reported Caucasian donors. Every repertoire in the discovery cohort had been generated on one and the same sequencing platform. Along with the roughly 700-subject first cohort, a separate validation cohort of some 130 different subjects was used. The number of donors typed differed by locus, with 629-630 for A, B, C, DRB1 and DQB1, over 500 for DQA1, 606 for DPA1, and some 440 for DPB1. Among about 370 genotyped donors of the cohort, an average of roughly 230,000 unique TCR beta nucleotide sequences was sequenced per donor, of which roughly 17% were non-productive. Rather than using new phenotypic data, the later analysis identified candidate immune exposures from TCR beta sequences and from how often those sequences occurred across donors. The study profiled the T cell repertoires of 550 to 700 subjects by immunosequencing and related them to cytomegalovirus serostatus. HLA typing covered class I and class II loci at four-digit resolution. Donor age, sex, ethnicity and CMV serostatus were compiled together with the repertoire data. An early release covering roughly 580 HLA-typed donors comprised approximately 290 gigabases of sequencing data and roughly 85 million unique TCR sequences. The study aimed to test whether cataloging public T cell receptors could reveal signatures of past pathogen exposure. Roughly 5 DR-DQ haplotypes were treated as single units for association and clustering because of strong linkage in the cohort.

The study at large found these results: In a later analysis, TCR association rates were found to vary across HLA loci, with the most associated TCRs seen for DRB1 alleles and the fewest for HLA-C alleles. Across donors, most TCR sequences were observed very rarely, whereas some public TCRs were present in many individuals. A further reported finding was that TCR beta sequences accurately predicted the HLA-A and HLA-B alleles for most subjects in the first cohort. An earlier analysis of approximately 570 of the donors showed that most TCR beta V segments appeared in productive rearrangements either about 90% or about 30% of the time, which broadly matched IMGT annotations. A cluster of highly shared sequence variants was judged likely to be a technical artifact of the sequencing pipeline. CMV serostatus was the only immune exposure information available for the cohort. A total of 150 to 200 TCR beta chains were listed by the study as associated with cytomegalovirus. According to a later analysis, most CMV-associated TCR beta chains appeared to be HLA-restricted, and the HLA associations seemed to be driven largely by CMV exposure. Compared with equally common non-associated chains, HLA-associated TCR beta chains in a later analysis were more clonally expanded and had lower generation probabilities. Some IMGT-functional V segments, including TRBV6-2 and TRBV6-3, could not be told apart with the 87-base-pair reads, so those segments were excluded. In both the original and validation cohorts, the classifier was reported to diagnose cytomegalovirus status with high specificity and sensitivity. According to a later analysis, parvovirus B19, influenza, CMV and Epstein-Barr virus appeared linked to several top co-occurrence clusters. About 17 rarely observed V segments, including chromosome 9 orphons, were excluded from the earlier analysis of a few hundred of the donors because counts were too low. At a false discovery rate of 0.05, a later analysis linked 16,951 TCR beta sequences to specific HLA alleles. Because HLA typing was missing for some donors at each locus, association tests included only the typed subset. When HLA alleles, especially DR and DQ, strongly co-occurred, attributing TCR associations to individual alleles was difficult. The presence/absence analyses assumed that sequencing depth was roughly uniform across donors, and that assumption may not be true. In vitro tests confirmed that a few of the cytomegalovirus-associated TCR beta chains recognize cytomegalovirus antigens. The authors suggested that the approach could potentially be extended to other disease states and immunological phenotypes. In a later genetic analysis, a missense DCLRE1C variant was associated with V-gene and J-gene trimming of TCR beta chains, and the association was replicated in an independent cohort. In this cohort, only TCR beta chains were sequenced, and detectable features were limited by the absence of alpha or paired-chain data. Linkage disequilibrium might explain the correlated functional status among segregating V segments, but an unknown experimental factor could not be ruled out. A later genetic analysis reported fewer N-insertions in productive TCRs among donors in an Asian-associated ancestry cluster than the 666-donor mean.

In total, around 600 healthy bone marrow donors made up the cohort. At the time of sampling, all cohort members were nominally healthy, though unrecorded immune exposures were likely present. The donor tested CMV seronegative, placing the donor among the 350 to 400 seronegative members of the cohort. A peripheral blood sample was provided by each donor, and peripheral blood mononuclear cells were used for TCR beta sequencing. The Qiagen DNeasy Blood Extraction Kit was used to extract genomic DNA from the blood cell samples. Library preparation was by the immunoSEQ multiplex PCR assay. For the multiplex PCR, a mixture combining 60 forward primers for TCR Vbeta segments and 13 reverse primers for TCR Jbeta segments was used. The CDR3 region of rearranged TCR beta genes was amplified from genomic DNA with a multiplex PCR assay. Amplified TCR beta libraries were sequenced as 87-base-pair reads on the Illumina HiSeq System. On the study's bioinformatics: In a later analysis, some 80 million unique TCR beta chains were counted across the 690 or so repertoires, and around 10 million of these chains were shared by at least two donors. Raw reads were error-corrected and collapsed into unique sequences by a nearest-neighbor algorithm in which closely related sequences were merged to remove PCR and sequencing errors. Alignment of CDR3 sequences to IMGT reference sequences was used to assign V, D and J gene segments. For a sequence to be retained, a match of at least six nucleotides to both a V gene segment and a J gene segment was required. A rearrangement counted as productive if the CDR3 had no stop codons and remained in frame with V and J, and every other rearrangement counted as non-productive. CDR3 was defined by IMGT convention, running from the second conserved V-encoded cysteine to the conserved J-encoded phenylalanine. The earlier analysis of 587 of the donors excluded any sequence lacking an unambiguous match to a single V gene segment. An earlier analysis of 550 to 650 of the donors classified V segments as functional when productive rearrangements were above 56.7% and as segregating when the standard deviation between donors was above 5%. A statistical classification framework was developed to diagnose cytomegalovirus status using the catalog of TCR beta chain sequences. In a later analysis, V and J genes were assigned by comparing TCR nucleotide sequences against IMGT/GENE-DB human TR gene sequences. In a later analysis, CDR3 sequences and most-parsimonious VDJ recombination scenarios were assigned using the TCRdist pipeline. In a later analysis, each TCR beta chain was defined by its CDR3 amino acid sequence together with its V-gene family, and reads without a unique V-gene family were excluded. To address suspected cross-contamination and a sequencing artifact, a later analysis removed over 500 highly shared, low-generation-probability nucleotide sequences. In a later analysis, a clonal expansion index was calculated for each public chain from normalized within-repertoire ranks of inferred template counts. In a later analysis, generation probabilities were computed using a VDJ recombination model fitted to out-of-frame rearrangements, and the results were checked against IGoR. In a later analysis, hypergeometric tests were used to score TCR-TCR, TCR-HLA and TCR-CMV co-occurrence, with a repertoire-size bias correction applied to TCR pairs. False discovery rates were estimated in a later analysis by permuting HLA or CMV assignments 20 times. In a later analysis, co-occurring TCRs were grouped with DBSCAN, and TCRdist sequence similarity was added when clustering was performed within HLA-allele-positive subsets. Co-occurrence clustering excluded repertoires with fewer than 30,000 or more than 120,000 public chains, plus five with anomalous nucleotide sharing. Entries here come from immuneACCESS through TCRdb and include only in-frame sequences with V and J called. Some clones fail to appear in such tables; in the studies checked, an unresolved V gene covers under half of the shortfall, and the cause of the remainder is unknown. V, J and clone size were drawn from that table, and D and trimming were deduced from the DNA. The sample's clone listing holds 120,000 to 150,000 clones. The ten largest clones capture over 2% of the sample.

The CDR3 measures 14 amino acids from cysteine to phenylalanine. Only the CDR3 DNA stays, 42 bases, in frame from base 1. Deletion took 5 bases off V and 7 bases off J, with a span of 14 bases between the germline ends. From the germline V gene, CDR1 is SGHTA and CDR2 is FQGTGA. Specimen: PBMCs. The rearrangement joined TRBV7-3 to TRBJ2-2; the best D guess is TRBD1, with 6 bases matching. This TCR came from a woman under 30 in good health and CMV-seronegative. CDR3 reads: CASSTQQGIGELFF. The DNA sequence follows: TGTGCCAGCAGCACCCAACAGGGAATCGGGGAGCTGTTTTTT.